One and the same sample provided the 28 T cell receptor beta chains below, sequenced in a study of T cells after yellow fever vaccination. TCRdb processed the 5' RACE reads anew with MiXCR; each CDR3 protein has one entry. The sample has about 320,000 distinct CDR3 sequences; under 15% are singletons. Sequencing was performed on CD4+ T cells sorted from PBMCs, taken 15 days after the yellow fever booster vaccination. Every receptor here comes from a young man who received the YFV17D yellow fever vaccine.

This clonotype was seen a handful of times. The chain has TRBV4-2 and TRBJ2-7; 9 bases align to TRBD1. The germline V gene has CDR1 LGHNA and CDR2 YNFKEQ. V trimming: 8 bases; J trimming: 2 bases; junction bases outside the gene matches: 13. The length of the CDR3 is 16 residues. Written as DNA, the CDR3 is TGTGCCAGCCAAAAAGAGGTTGGACAGGGGACCTACGAGCAGTACTTC. It codes for CASQKEVGQGTYEQYF.

The chain recombines TRBV12-3 or TRBV12-4 with TRBJ2-1, with D uncertain. The CDR3 length is 13 residues. With 1 base removed from V and 8 bases from J, the gap between germline ends came to 9 bases. The CDR3 coding sequence is TGTGCCAGCAGTTTAGTCGCCCTTGATGAGCAGTTCTTC. Amino acids: CASSLVALDEQFF.

This chain uses TRBV6-5 with TRBJ2-5, with 7 bases lining up with TRBD1. This CDR3 comprises 14 residues. CDR1 is MNHEY and CDR2 is SVGAGI in the germline V gene. V lost 6 bases, J lost 5 bases, and 9 bases stayed unmatched. The CDR3 bases are TGTGCCAGCAGCCATAGACAGGGTATGGAGACCCAGTACTTC. Translation: CASSHRQGMETQYF.

The V gene is TRBV5-4, the J gene TRBJ1-1, with TRBD1 identical over 8 bases. Germline V gene data show CDR1 as SGHNT and CDR2 as YYREEE (reference sequence). Trimming took 3 bases from V and 6 from J; bases not matched to a gene: 7. The length of the CDR3 is 14 residues. The CDR3 DNA sequence: TGTGCCAGCAGCTCAGGGGGCGAACCTGCTGAAGCTTTCTTT. Translation gives CASSSGGEPAEAFF.

The rearrangement joins TRBV5-1 to TRBJ1-2, with unresolved D. There are 13 residues in the CDR3. V was shortened by 4 bases and J by 4 bases, with 11 bases between the two germline ends. The V gene's germline CDR1 is SGHRS and CDR2 YFSETQ. The CDR3 sequence is CASSALSSYGYTF. The CDR3 DNA follows: TGCGCCAGCAGCGCCTTATCGTCCTATGGCTACACCTTC.

This clonotype was observed a handful of times. The V call is TRBV5-1, the J call TRBJ2-7, with D maybe TRBD2 (6 bases). The germline V and J ends were trimmed by 6 bases and 3 bases, with 16 bases remaining between them. The CDR3 spans 14 residues. Germline lookup yields CDR1 SGHRS and CDR2 YFSETQ. The CDR3 bases are TGCGCCAGCAACGTCGGACGGGAGAACTACGAGCAGTACTTC. This gives the protein CASNVGRENYEQYF.

J is TRBJ2-1 and V is TRBV5-1; 7 bases are shared with TRBD2. V gave up 1 base and J gave up 5 bases; unmatched junction bases: 6. Germline loops: CDR1 SGHRS, CDR2 YFSETQ. CDR3 length equals 15 residues. The CDR3 DNA sequence: TGCGCCAGCAGCTTGACGGGGGGTTTCAACAATGAGCAGTTCTTC. Amino acids: CASSLTGGFNNEQFF.

The table lists this clonotype with many counts. V usage is TRBV6-5 and J usage is TRBJ2-7; tentatively, D is TRBD1 (5 bases). This CDR3 has 14 amino acids. Looked up from germline, CDR1 is MNHEY and CDR2 is SVGAGI. V lost 6 bases to trimming and J lost 1 base, with 13 bases between them. The CDR3 nucleotides read TGTGCCAGCAGGACCCCTCAGGGTTCCTACGAGCAGTACGTC. Protein product: CASRTPQGSYEQYV.

The chain recombines TRBV6-1 with TRBJ1-6; D might be TRBD1 (6 bases). V was clipped by 4 bases and J by 9 bases, with 16 bases between them. The germline V gene has CDR1 MNHNS and CDR2 SASEGT. The CDR3 has 15 amino acids. The CDR3 loop is CASSGEDSVVSPLHF. In nucleotides, the CDR3 is TGTGCCAGCAGTGGGGAGGACAGCGTCGTTTCACCCCTCCACTTT.

This clonotype has just a few counts. The J gene is TRBJ2-3, the V gene TRBV4-2; 16 nucleotides line up with TRBD2. CDR3 length equals 16 residues. CDR1 and CDR2 (germline): LGHNA, YNFKEQ. V gave up 4 bases and J gave up 6 bases; unmatched junction bases: 4. In nucleotides, the CDR3 is TGTGCCAGCAGCCCGGGACTAGCGGGGGGGCCGGATACGCAGTATTTT. Translating it yields CASSPGLAGGPDTQYF.

CDR3 DNA: TGTGCCAGCGGAACTAGGGAAGAGACCCAGTACTTC. It encodes CASGTREETQYF. This sequence joins TRBV6-2 or TRBV6-3 and TRBJ2-5; D may be TRBD2 (5 bases). V was shortened by 8 bases and J by 3 bases, with 10 bases between the two germline ends. The CDR3 is 12 amino acids. The germline CDR1 and CDR2 sequences are MNHEY and SVGEGT.

This rearrangement joins TRBV6-6 to TRBJ1-3, with unresolved D. The CDR3 has 15 residues. The germline CDR1 and CDR2 sequences are MNHNY and SVGAGI (reference sequence). The V end lost 4 bases, the J end lost 0 bases, and 10 bases lay between the germline ends. Written as DNA, the CDR3 is TGTGCCAGCAGTTGGGCCGTTACCTCTGGAAACACCATATATTTT. Residues: CASSWAVTSGNTIYF.

V gene TRBV15 combines with J gene TRBJ1-1, with D unclear. The V gene's germline CDR1 is LNHNV and CDR2 YYDKDF (reference sequence). Deletions cut 1 base from V and 4 bases from J, with 10 bases between. CDR3 length: 14 amino acids. CDR3 DNA sequence: TGTGCCACCAGCAGAGGAGGAGACCTCACTGAAGCTTTCTTT. It is translated as CATSRGGDLTEAFF.

V and J are TRBV7-2 and TRBJ1-2, with D unclear. The CDR3 is made up of 16 amino acids. The V gene's germline CDR1 is SGHTA and CDR2 FQGNSA. V gave up 4 bases and J gave up 1 base, with 16 bases separating them. CDR3 residues: CASSSVLAGGNYGYTF. The DNA for the CDR3 is TGTGCCAGCAGCTCCGTCCTTGCGGGCGGTAACTATGGCTACACCTTC.

In regard to this clonotype: A much larger clone sits a single nucleotide away, making a read error possible. The rearrangement uses TRBV11-2 and TRBJ1-3; D not resolved. Germline V lookup: CDR1 SGHAT, CDR2 FQNNGV. V was pared by 6 bases and J by 1 base, with 7 bases between. This CDR3 region has 13 residues. The CDR3 nucleotides are TGTGCCAGCAGTCGACCGTCTGGAAACACCATATATTTT. It is translated as CASSRPSGNTIYF. Together with reference TRBV11-2 and TRBJ1-3, the CDR3 gives the full variable domain: EAGVAQSPRYKIIEKRQSVAFWCNPISGHATLYWYQQILGQGPKLLIQFQNNGVVDDSQLPKDRFSAERLKGVDSTLKIQPAKLEDSAVYLCASSRPSGNTIYFGEGSWLTVV.

Only a few counts were recorded for this clonotype. The chain links TRBV7-2 to TRBJ2-1; 11 bases are a match to TRBD2. Trimming at V came to 5 bases and at J to 13 bases, leaving 7 bases not matched to a gene. Germline lookup yields CDR1 SGHTA and CDR2 FQGNSA. The length of the CDR3 is 13 residues. CDR3 loop: CASSIRLAGLQFF. CDR3 DNA sequence: TGTGCCAGCAGCATTCGACTAGCGGGGCTACAGTTCTTC.

The rearrangement joins TRBV11-2 to TRBJ1-1, with D possibly being TRBD1 (5 bases). This CDR3 is built from 13 residues. V was trimmed by 3 bases and J by 6 bases, leaving 11 bases between them. Germline V lookup: CDR1 SGHAT, CDR2 FQNNGV. The CDR3 DNA sequence: TGTGCCAGCAGCTTTCGGGGGAGGCCTGAAGCTTTCTTT. Translating it yields CASSFRGRPEAFF.

This clonotype was seen a few times. The chain employs TRBV20-1 and TRBJ2-3; 9 bases align to TRBD1. The CDR3 is 15 residues long. V lost 5 bases, J lost 0 bases, and 6 bases stayed unmatched. The germline CDR1 and CDR2 sequences are DFQATT and SNEGSKA (reference sequence). In nucleotides, the CDR3 is TGCAGTGCTCCTCGACAGGGGGATAGCACAGATACGCAGTATTTT. It codes for CSAPRQGDSTDTQYF.

The V gene is TRBV6-5, the J gene TRBJ1-5; D call uncertain. This CDR3 region has 15 residues. V was cut by 0 bases and J by 1 base, with 7 bases left in between. Germline V gene data show CDR1 as MNHEY and CDR2 as SVGAGI. The CDR3, as DNA: TGTGCCAGCAGTTACTCGAGTATGAGCAATCAGCCCCAGCATTTT. This codes for CASSYSSMSNQPQHF.

This clonotype showed up just a few times. The chain joins TRBV29-1 to TRBJ1-1; no clear D gene. Germline V gene lookup returns CDR1 SQVTM and CDR2 ANQGSEA. The ends were cut back, 4 bases at V and 0 bases at J, with 9 bases in the middle. This CDR3 spans 13 amino acids. The CDR3 nucleotides are TGCAGCGTTGTTGGACGTTTGAACACTGAAGCTTTCTTT. It is translated as CSVVGRLNTEAFF.

By proportion, this clonotype is medium-sized. V gene TRBV7-8 combines with J gene TRBJ2-7, with D uncertain. CDR1 is SGHVS, CDR2 FQNEAQ, per germline. V lost 0 bases and J lost 3, with 15 bases in between. The CDR3 has 16 residues. CDR3 protein: CASSLALDPSGYEQYF. The CDR3 DNA sequence: TGTGCCAGCAGCTTAGCGCTCGACCCCTCGGGCTACGAGCAGTACTTC.

This clonotype was observed a handful of times. The chain recombines TRBV28 with TRBJ2-3; D is possibly TRBD2 (6 bases). This CDR3 has 12 amino acids. Trimming left V 8 bases short and J 6 bases short, with 12 bases between. Germline CDR1 reads MDHEN; CDR2 reads SYDVKM. CDR3 DNA: TGTGCCAGCTCCGGAGGGTACGATACGCAGTATTTT. Protein product: CASSGGYDTQYF.

The chain recombines TRBV7-2 with TRBJ2-5; D unclear. V was pared by 2 bases and J by 5 bases, with 15 bases between. Germline lookup yields CDR1 SGHTA and CDR2 FQGNSA. The CDR3 contains 15 residues. This CDR3 reads CASSLLGAPGETQYF. The CDR3 DNA sequence: TGTGCCAGCAGCTTACTCGGAGCACCCGGCGAGACCCAGTACTTC. The complete variable domain, with remaining parts taken from reference TRBV7-2 and TRBJ2-5, reads GAGVSQSPSNKVTEKGKDVELRCDPISGHTALYWYRQSLGQGLEFLIYFQGNSAPDKSGLPSDRFSAERTGGSVSTLTIQRTQQEDSAVYLCASSLLGAPGETQYFGPGTRLLVL.

The chain couples TRBV12-3 or TRBV12-4 to TRBJ2-7; TRBD1 matches 9 bases. This CDR3 comprises 15 residues. Trimming cost V 4 bases and J 4 bases; bases outside gene matches: 8. The CDR3 sequence: CASSSSDRGTYEQYV. The CDR3 coding sequence is TGTGCCAGCAGTTCCTCGGACAGGGGAACTTACGAGCAGTACGTC.

J is TRBJ2-1 and V is TRBV7-2; 10 nucleotides line up with TRBD2. V lost 7 bases and J lost 9; bases outside the gene matches: 9. Germline values: CDR1 SGHTA, CDR2 FQGNSA. The CDR3 is made up of 14 amino acids. CDR3 protein: CASTRAGGPVEQFF. The DNA of the CDR3 is TGTGCCAGCACCCGAGCGGGGGGGCCGGTTGAGCAGTTCTTC.

The chain links TRBV7-2 to TRBJ2-2; a weak D match, TRBD1 (5 bases). V lost 4 bases, J lost 4 bases, and 13 bases lay in between. This CDR3 comprises 15 residues. Germline loops: CDR1 SGHTA, CDR2 FQGNSA. DNA of the CDR3: TGTGCCAGCAGCTCGCTCGTAGGGGCCACCGGGGAGCTGTTTTTT. Residues: CASSSLVGATGELFF.

In its sample, this clonotype was seen many times. The rearrangement joins TRBV5-4 to TRBJ2-3, with TRBD2 as a possible D gene (7 bases). Trimming removed 7 bases at V and 5 bases at J, with 17 bases between. Germline V lookup: CDR1 SGHNT, CDR2 YYREEE (reference sequence). There are 14 residues in the CDR3. Written as DNA, the CDR3 is TGTGCCAGCCCTTCCCGGGGGGCTGAAGATACGCAGTATTTT. Translation gives CASPSRGAEDTQYF. Supplemented by reference TRBV5-4 and TRBJ2-3, the full variable domain reads ETGVTQSPTHLIKTRGQQVTLRCSSQSGHNTVSWYQQALGQGPQFIFQYYREEENGRGNFPPRFSGLQFPNYSSELNVNALELDDSALYLCASPSRGAEDTQYFGPGTRLTVL.

This clonotype was counted at least ten times. The chain carries TRBV5-1 and TRBJ2-7, with D perhaps being TRBD1 or TRBD2 (5 bases each). Germline CDR1 and CDR2: SGHRS and YFSETQ. The CDR3 has 13 residues. Trimming stripped 4 bases from V and 4 bases from J, with 12 bases between. The CDR3 sequence is CASSPGTAYEQYF. In DNA form, the CDR3 reads TGCGCCAGCAGCCCCGGGACGGCGTACGAGCAGTACTTC.